This T cell receptor beta chain was retrieved from a study of T cell responses to AZD1222 COVID-19 vaccine. Looking at the study overall: Timing groups of about 4 and about 12 weeks for second doses were pooled.

TCRdb's copy holds only in-frame clones and misses some; the assay was immunoSEQ multiplex PCR. In the table there are approximately 110,000 clones, about 90% of which are singletons. Study-level findings and limits: Spike-specific TCRs gained breadth and depth after people received two AZD1222 doses. Repertoires in all cases were sampled only once the peak T cell response had passed. Baseline seropositivity characterized only a handful of AZD1222 recipients.

Of note for this clone: The target antigen is unknown. Other DNA sequences in this specimen translate into the identical CDR3.

This specimen was peripheral blood, taken on day 0 of AZD1222 vaccination. This clonotype was sampled from an adult in good health.

CDR3 nucleotides: TGTGCCAGCTCACCATCGGGACAGGGAGCCTACGAGCAGTACTTC. This translates into CASSPSGQGAYEQYF. The chain uses TRBV18 and TRBJ2-7; 9 bases align to TRBD1. Germline assignment: CDR1 KGHSH and CDR2 LQKENI. The CDR3 consists of 15 residues. Trimming removed 2 bases from V and 2 bases from J; junction bases left unmatched: 4.